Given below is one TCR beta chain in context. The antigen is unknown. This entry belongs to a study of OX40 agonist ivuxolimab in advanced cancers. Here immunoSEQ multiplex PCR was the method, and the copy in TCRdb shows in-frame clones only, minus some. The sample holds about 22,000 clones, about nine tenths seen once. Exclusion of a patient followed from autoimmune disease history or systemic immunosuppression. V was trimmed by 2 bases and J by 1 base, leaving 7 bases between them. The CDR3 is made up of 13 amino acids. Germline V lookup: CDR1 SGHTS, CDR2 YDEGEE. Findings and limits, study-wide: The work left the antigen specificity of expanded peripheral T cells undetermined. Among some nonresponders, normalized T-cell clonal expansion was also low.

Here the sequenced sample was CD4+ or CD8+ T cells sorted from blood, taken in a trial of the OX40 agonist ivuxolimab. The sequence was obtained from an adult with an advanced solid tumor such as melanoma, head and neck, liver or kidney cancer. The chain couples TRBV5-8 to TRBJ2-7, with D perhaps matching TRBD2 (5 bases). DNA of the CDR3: TGTGCCAGCAGCTTCTCGGGGTCCTACGAGCAGTACTTC. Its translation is CASSFSGSYEQYF.